This TCR beta chain came from a study of T cell responses to AZD1222 COVID-19 vaccine. The data were produced by immunoSEQ multiplex PCR, yet TCRdb's version contains in-frame clones alone and is incomplete. Of tens of thousands of clones in the sample, 88% were seen once. Sequencing used peripheral blood, obtained on day 0 of AZD1222 vaccination. This TCR was sampled from an adult in good health.

CDR3 residues: CASSLRPPGPANYGYTF. The CDR3, as DNA: TGTGCCAGCAGCTTAAGGCCCCCCGGGCCTGCGAACTATGGCTACACCTTC. The chain carries TRBV7-2 and TRBJ1-2; D is unresolved. This CDR3 comprises 17 residues. The V gene's germline CDR1 is SGHTA and CDR2 FQGNSA. V was shortened by 2 bases and J by 2 bases, with 18 bases between the two germline ends.